This T cell receptor (beta chain) was observed in a study of blood T cell repertoires in COVID-19. Across the study: The origin of the acute and convalescent COVID-19 samples was the United States, Italy and Spain.

Germline V gives CDR1 LNHNV, CDR2 YYDKDF (reference sequence). The CDR3 covers 15 residues. Trimming removed 0 bases at V and 0 bases at J, with 8 bases between. Authors' data handling: Reference gene primer amplification gave nucleated cell count estimates. Data came from immunoSEQ multiplex PCR; TCRdb stores just in-frame clones and leaves some out. V, J and clone size are those of that table, while D and trimming were read from the DNA. This sample has under 200,000 clones, with around 90% found just once. Recruited during active infection, patients (from Seattle) were subsequently followed longitudinally.

Sample: peripheral blood. The V gene is TRBV15, the J gene TRBJ2-5, with a possible D match to TRBD1 (5 bases). This clonotype was sampled from a woman older than 75 with COVID-19, enrolled during active disease. CDR3 coding DNA: TGTGCCACCAGCAGAGATTCAGGGAACCAAGAGACCCAGTACTTC. It translates to CATSRDSGNQETQYF. Full variable domain (rest looked up from reference TRBV15 and TRBJ2-5): DAMVIQNPRYQVTQFGKPVTLSCSQTLNHNVMYWYQQKSSQAPKLLFHYYDKDFNNEADTPDNFQSRRPNTSFCFLDIRSPGLGDTAMYLCATSRDSGNQETQYFGPGTRLLVL.